This TCR beta chain was sequenced in a study of post-analysis software for immune sequencing data. The wider study: The courses of disease that were included comprised relapsing-remitting, secondary progressive and progressive-relapsing multiple sclerosis.

CDR3 length equals 16 residues. J lost 8 bases, V lost 0 bases, and 9 bases had no gene match. The germline gives CDR1 ENHRY, CDR2 SYGVKD. This clonotype was seen a handful of times. Antigen: not known. Unique molecular identifiers were present in the TCR beta cDNA libraries. Input populations of roughly 0.95 to 10 million T cells gave rise to roughly 0.5 million cDNA molecules. One entry per CDR3 protein, called by TCRdb with MiXCR from the PCR reads. Of about 680,000 distinct CDR3 sequences in the sample, approximately 59% are singletons; the top ten hold roughly 10%. Regarding the study as a whole: Those samples that were prepared in the same batch co-clustered strongly by F measure. Compared with controls, patients showed significantly lower normalized Chao1 diversity. In patients, TRBV5-6, TRBV5-1 and TRBV20-1 belonged to roughly five TRBV segments found more frequently than in controls.

The V call is TRBV10-3, the J call TRBJ2-1, with TRBD2 matching over 8 bases. Source material: blood. This clonotype was obtained from a girl between 2 and 10 years old with multiple sclerosis. In nucleotides, the CDR3 is TGTGCCATCAGTGAGTCGATACAGCGGGAGTCGGATGAGCAGTTCTTC. This translates into CAISESIQRESDEQFF.